Below, 31 T cell receptor beta chains from the same sample are listed, as sequenced in a study of tumor-infiltrating lymphocytes in primary liver carcinoma. Co-extraction of RNA and DNA was performed on roughly 20-33 mg of unsorted bulk tissue. Making TCR beta cDNA involved approximately 480 ng total RNA and a constant-region primer. A slightly modified ARM-PCR protocol with three nested multiplex PCR rounds produced these TCR beta libraries. Rounds one and two of PCR, each of approximately 11 cycles, were primed with TRBV1-TRBV30 forward primers and a C-beta reverse primer. TCRdb re-called the multiplex PCR reads through MiXCR, storing one row per CDR3 protein. The sample records about 78,000 distinct CDR3 sequences, 70% to 80% being singletons. The sequencing sample was made of liver tumor tissue from sampling region 4. Subset: tumor region T4, right-lateral pole. The receptors stem from a woman between 55 and 75 years old with primary liver carcinoma and hepatitis B virus infection.

On this clonotype: This may stem from a read error, because a much larger clone lies one nucleotide away. The chain joins TRBV19 to TRBJ2-6; 9 positions match TRBD2. In germline, CDR1 is LNHDA, CDR2 SQIVND (reference sequence). The CDR3 extends over 15 amino acids. For the CDR3, the DNA is TGTGTCAGTAGTATAGCGGGGGCTGGGGCCAACGTCCTGACTTTC. This translates into CVSSIAGAGANVLTF. The full variable domain, completed using reference TRBV19 and TRBJ2-6, is DGGITQSPKYLFRKEGQNVTLSCEQNLNHDAMYWYRQDPGQGLRLIYYSQIVNDFQKGDIAEGYSVSREKKESFPLTVTSAQKNPTAFYLCVSSIAGAGANVLTFGAGSRLTVL.

Details on this clonotype: The CDR3 end shows no conserved phenylalanine or tryptophan, and so a read error is likely. This chain uses TRBV5-1 with TRBJ2-7, with 7 bases lining up with TRBD2. V lost 4 bases to trimming and J lost 6 bases; unmatched junction nucleotides: 10. The CDR3 is 14 amino acids. Germline assignment: CDR1 SGHRS and CDR2 YFSETQ. CDR3 sequence reads: CASSPGDYACEQYL. CDR3 coding DNA: TGCGCCAGCAGCCCGGGGGACTATGCTTGCGAGCAGTACCTC.

This clonotype was recorded at least ten times. The gene calls are TRBV30 and TRBJ1-2; D is unresolved. The length of the CDR3 is 12 residues. Trimming left V 5 bases short and J 2 bases short, with 9 bases between. The germline V gene encodes CDR1 GTSNPN and CDR2 SVGIG (reference sequence). CDR3 loop: CAWDGGNYGYTF. The CDR3 DNA is TGTGCCTGGGACGGTGGAAACTATGGCTACACCTTC.

Concerning this clonotype: The conserved phenylalanine or tryptophan is not found at the CDR3 terminus, so this likely reflects a read error. The chain couples TRBV10-2 to TRBJ2-4; maybe TRBD1 (5 bases). The length of the CDR3 is 14 residues. Germline CDR1 WSHSY, CDR2 SAAADI. Trimming took 0 bases from V and 12 from J, leaving 15 bases between them. CDR3 loop: CASSESRGCDTQYL. The CDR3 DNA reads TGCGCCAGCAGTGAGTCAAGGGGATGTGACACTCAGTACCTC.

This rearrangement joins TRBV28 to TRBJ1-5; tentatively, D is TRBD1 (5 bases). Trimming removed 7 bases from V and 3 bases from J, with 19 bases in between. The CDR3 is 16 amino acids. The V gene's germline CDR1 is MDHEN and CDR2 SYDVKM. The CDR3 DNA reads as TGTGCCAGCATGCGTAGAGGTAGAGGGGCCAATCAGCCCCAGCATTTT. Translation gives CASMRRGRGANQPQHF.

By frequency in the sample, this clonotype is medium-sized. V and J are TRBV28 and TRBJ2-5; no reliable D call. The CDR3 spans 13 residues. Germline V gives CDR1 MDHEN, CDR2 SYDVKM. V dropped 1 base and J dropped 5 bases, with 8 bases sitting between them. The CDR3 loop is CASSLSGVETQYF. CDR3 DNA sequence: TGTGCCAGCAGTTTATCCGGTGTTGAGACCCAGTACTTC.

As regards this clonotype: At one end, the junction sequence differs from germline, possibly due to a read error. The chain joins TRBV12-3 or TRBV12-4 to TRBJ1-5, with D maybe TRBD1 (5 bases). The CDR3 is 13 amino acids. The CDR3 loop is CASSFDSNQSQHF. In nucleotides, the CDR3 is TGTGCCAGTAGTTTTGACAGCAATCAGTCCCAGCATTTT.

This chain joins TRBV7-8 and TRBJ2-7; 7 positions agree with TRBD2. V was clipped by 8 bases and J by 3 bases; unmatched bases: 7. The CDR3 loop spans 13 amino acids. CDR1 and CDR2 from the germline V gene are SGHVS and FQNEAQ. CDR3 sequence reads: CASAGLLVYEQYF. CDR3 DNA sequence: TGTGCCAGCGCGGGACTACTAGTCTACGAGCAGTACTTC.

This clonotype was picked up a small number of times. Possible read error: a much larger clone is one base away. This chain links TRBV14 with TRBJ2-7; D not certain. The germline CDR1 and CDR2 sequences are SGHDN and FVKESK. The CDR3 consists of 13 residues. The DNA for the CDR3 is TGTGCCACCAGCCCTTACAGAACCTACGAGCAGTACTTC. Its translation: CATSPYRTYEQYF.

As for this clonotype: A read error may produce the germline difference seen at one junction end. The chain links TRBV11-2 to TRBJ2-7; D is perhaps TRBD1 or TRBD2 (6 bases each). CDR3 length: 16 amino acids. Per germline, CDR1 SGHAT and CDR2 FQNNGV. DNA for the CDR3: TGTGTCAGCACGACTCCTGGGCGGGTGGCAAGGGGGGAGCAGCACTTC. Its protein is CVSTTPGRVARGEQHF. Supplemented by reference TRBV11-2 and TRBJ2-7, the full variable domain reads EAGVAQSPRYKIIEKRQSVAFWCNPISGHATLYWYQQILGQGPKLLIQFQNNGVVDDSQLPKDRFSAERLKGVDSTLKIQPAKLEDSAVYLCVSTTPGRVARGEQHFGPGTRLTVT.

This clonotype was counted at least ten times. J is TRBJ1-1 and V is TRBV5-1; no firm D call. The CDR3 extends over 14 amino acids. CDR1 and CDR2 from the germline V gene are SGHRS and YFSETQ. V lost 4 bases and J 2 bases, leaving 12 bases between the germline ends. CDR3 amino acids: CASSLARVNTEAFF. In DNA form, the CDR3 reads TGCGCCAGCAGCCTCGCGAGGGTTAACACTGAAGCTTTCTTT.

Note on this clonotype: This clone may be a read error of a much larger clone one base away. The CDR3 DNA reads TGTGCCAGCCAGACTAGCGGGAGACCCTACGAGCAGTACTTC. Translating it yields CASQTSGRPYEQYF. The V call is TRBV19, the J call TRBJ2-7, with 12 bases that match TRBD2. Germline V gene sequence: CDR1 LNHDA, CDR2 SQIVND (reference sequence). The length of the CDR3 is 14 residues. J lost 2 bases, V lost 9 bases, and 5 bases had no gene match.

A note on this clonotype: Here the CDR3 omits its conserved ending phenylalanine or tryptophan, so a read error is the likely source. It is unclear where the CDR3 begins or ends on the DNA, so no DNA is shown, and the CDR3 is as TCRdb lists it. The chain employs TRBV11-2 and TRBJ1-1. Germline lookup yields CDR1 SGHAT and CDR2 FQNNGV. The CDR3 is 13 residues long, ends included. The CDR3 sequence: CASSLERASEALL.

On this clonotype itself: A junction end diverges from the germline sequence, so it may reflect a read error. This chain joins TRBV6-1 and TRBJ2-2; D may correspond to TRBD1 or TRBD2 (5 bases each). The length of the CDR3 is 14 residues. Germline V CDR1 and CDR2: MNHNS, SASEGT. The CDR3 reads CASRDDPDTGELLF. DNA for the CDR3: TGTGCCAGCCGGGACGACCCGGACACCGGGGAGCTGTTATTT.

There are a few counts of this clonotype. A much bigger clone sits one base away, suggesting this may be a read error. The chain employs TRBV29-1 and TRBJ2-5; D remains unclear. Trimming cost V 0 bases and J 3 bases, with 8 bases left between them. Germline V gives CDR1 SQVTM, CDR2 ANQGSEA. This CDR3 is built from 13 residues. The CDR3 is CSVEESAKETQYF. The CDR3 DNA reads as TGCAGCGTTGAAGAATCGGCTAAAGAGACCCAGTACTTC.

The rearrangement links TRBV11-3 to TRBJ2-3, with TRBD2 matching over 8 bases. Losses at the gene ends were 4 bases for V and 12 bases for J; bases not matched to a gene: 12. CDR1 is SGHNT and CDR2 is YENEEA in the germline V gene. This CDR3 is 14 amino acids long. CDR3 DNA: TGTGCCAGCAGCTGCAGGACTAGCACAGATAAACAGTATTTT. It is translated as CASSCRTSTDKQYF.

Comments on this clonotype: One end of the junction fails to match germline, which may point to a read error. V is TRBV6-6 and J is TRBJ1-4; no firm D call. The CDR3 contains 12 residues. CDR1 MNHNY and CDR2 SVGAGI come from the germline V gene (reference sequence). In DNA form, the CDR3 reads TGTGTCAGCAGTTACTCGGGCGGAAAACTGGTTTTT. Translating gives CVSSYSGGKLVF.

This rearrangement joins TRBV7-9 to TRBJ1-2; possible D gene TRBD1, 5 bases. Germline V lookup: CDR1 SEHNR, CDR2 FQNEAQ (reference sequence). The CDR3 loop spans 16 amino acids. V dropped 1 base and J dropped 4 bases, with 16 bases sitting between them. The CDR3: CASSLVGRGLLYGYTF. The CDR3 bases are TGTGCCAGCAGCTTAGTAGGGAGGGGTCTACTCTATGGCTACACCTTC.

As concerns this clonotype: Lacking the conserved final phenylalanine or tryptophan, this CDR3 likely reflects a read error. The CDR3 spells CSAGSVGRGIETQYL. In DNA, the CDR3 is TGCAGCGCGGGTAGCGTGGGAAGAGGTATAGAGACCCAGTACCTC. The rearrangement joins TRBV29-1 to TRBJ2-5; D may be TRBD2 (5 bases). V was cut by 7 bases and J by 4 bases, with 22 bases left in between. From germline, CDR1 is SQVTM and CDR2 ANQGSEA. CDR3 length: 15 residues.

V and J are TRBV4-1 and TRBJ1-1; no clear D. Germline CDR1 is MGHRA and CDR2 is YSYEKL. The CDR3 spans 16 residues. The CDR3 sequence is CTNCQDGQSMNTEAFF. In DNA, the CDR3 is TGCACCAACTGCCAAGATGGGCAGTCCATGAACACTGAAGCTTTCTTT.

This chain uses TRBV5-4 with TRBJ2-5; D is possibly TRBD1 or TRBD2 (7 bases each). The CDR3 has 14 amino acids. Deletions cut 4 bases from V and 5 bases from J, with 15 bases between. Germline loops: CDR1 SGHNT, CDR2 YYREEE (reference sequence). CDR3 region: CASSPRGGRETQYF. CDR3 nucleotide sequence: TGTGCCAGCAGCCCCAGGGGGGGACGGGAGACCCAGTACTTC.

The chain carries TRBV11-3 and TRBJ2-3; TRBD2 might be the D (6 bases). There are 14 residues in the CDR3. The germline CDR1 and CDR2 sequences are SGHNT and YENEEA. V lost 2 bases and J lost 14, with 20 bases in between. The CDR3, as DNA: TGTGCCAGCAGCTTAAGGACTACCACAGATGCGCGGTATTTT. This encodes CASSLRTTTDARYF.

As to this clonotype: This sequence may be a read error, since a much larger clone differs from it by one base. The V and J genes are TRBV5-1 and TRBJ2-1, with 9 bases matching TRBD1. CDR3 size: 15 residues. CDR1 is SGHRS and CDR2 is YFSETQ in the germline V gene. The CDR3 protein is CVSSTGTGRGNEQFF. The CDR3 DNA is TGCGTCAGCAGCACAGGGACAGGGAGAGGGAATGAGCAGTTCTTC.

This clonotype was counted ten times or more. The J gene is TRBJ1-4, the V gene TRBV30, with 7 positions matching TRBD1. The CDR3 contains 14 residues. V lost 2 bases to trimming and J lost 5 bases; unmatched junction nucleotides: 5. Germline V lookup: CDR1 GTSNPN, CDR2 SVGIG (reference sequence). The CDR3: CAWSSGTVNEKLFF. The CDR3 nucleotides are TGTGCCTGGAGTTCCGGGACAGTCAATGAAAAACTGTTTTTT.

This clonotype showed up just once. A read error may produce the germline difference seen at one junction end. The chain carries TRBV11-2 and TRBJ2-2, with D maybe TRBD2 (5 bases). This CDR3 is built from 15 residues. CDR1 is SGHAT and CDR2 is FQNNGV in the germline V gene. CDR3 nucleotides: TGTGCCAGCAGCCCTCCGCAAGAACCGACTGGGGAGCTGTCTTTT. Amino acid sequence: CASSPPQEPTGELSF.

The chain has TRBV5-1 and TRBJ2-7; D call uncertain. CDR1 is SGHRS, CDR2 YFSETQ, per germline. CDR3 length: 15 amino acids. V dropped 5 bases and J dropped 0 bases, with 15 bases sitting between them. CDR3 sequence (DNA): TGCGCCAGCAGTCCCAGGACGATGAGCTCCTACGAGCAGTACTTC. It yields the protein CASSPRTMSSYEQYF.

This clonotype was detected a few times. The chain employs TRBV20-1 and TRBJ1-6; D possibly corresponds to TRBD1 (5 bases). Between the trimmed V and J ends, which lost 6 bases and 8 bases, there was a span of 8 bases. Germline CDR1 is DFQATT and CDR2 is SNEGSKA (reference sequence). CDR3 size: 11 residues. The CDR3 here is CSATRDSPLHF. In DNA form, the CDR3 reads TGCAGTGCCACCAGGGATTCACCCCTCCACTTT.

This clonotype was seen a handful of times. This may come from a read error, since a much larger clone is one base off. The CDR3 region has the DNA TGTGCCAGCAACCCAGCGGGAGGAACCTACAATGAGCAGTTCTTC. Translated: CASNPAGGTYNEQFF. V usage is TRBV6-4 and J usage is TRBJ2-1, with TRBD2 identical over 9 bases. The junction had 6 bases not matched to a gene; V was cut back by 7 bases and J by 2 bases. CDR1 and CDR2 from the germline V gene are MRHNA and SNTAGT. The CDR3 is 15 residues long.

This clonotype was picked up a small number of times. Its ends do not fully match the called genes, so a read error is possible. The chain couples TRBV7-9 to TRBJ2-7; possible D gene TRBD1, 7 bases. CDR3 length: 16 amino acids. Looked up from germline, CDR1 is SEHNR and CDR2 is FQNEAQ (reference sequence). Written as DNA, the CDR3 is TGTGCCAGCAGCCCTTGGGATCAGGGGGTGGACTACGAGCAGTATTTC. This sequence encodes CASSPWDQGVDYEQYF.

Of note for this clonotype: The junction does not match germline at one end; this may be a read error. The chain has TRBV11-3 and TRBJ2-1; D is possibly TRBD1 or TRBD2 (5 bases each). Germline CDR1 is SGHNT and CDR2 is YENEEA. The CDR3 loop spans 13 amino acids. The CDR3 nucleotides are TGTGCCAGCAGCGCCGGGGCCTACAATGAGCAGTTATTC. This sequence encodes CASSAGAYNEQLF.

This clonotype was counted only a few times. A much larger clone sits a single nucleotide away, making a read error possible. The genes are TRBV10-3 and TRBJ2-5; 9 positions match TRBD1. CDR1 and CDR2 (germline): ENHRY, SYGVKD. This CDR3 has 18 residues. The CDR3, as DNA: TGTGTCATCAGTGAGTCGGAACCGGGACAGGGCTTCGGAGAGACCCAGTACTTC. It yields the protein CVISESEPGQGFGETQYF.